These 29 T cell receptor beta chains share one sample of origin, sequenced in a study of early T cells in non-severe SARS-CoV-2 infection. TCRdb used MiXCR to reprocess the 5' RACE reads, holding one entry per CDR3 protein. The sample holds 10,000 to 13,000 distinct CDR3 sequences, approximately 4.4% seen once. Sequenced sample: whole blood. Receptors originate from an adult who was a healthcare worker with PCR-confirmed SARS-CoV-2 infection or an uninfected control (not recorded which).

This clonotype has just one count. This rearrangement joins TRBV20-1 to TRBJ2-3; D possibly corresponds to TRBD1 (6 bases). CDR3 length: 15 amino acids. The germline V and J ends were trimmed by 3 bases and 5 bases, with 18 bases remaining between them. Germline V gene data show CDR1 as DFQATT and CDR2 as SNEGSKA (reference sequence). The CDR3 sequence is CSASGDGQFGDTQYF. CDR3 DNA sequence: TGCAGTGCTAGTGGGGACGGACAGTTTGGAGATACGCAGTATTTT.

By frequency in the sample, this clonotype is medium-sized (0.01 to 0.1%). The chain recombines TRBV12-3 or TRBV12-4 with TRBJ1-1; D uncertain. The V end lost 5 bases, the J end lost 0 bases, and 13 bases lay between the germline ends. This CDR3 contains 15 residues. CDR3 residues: CASSPVGGMNTEAFF. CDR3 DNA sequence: TGTGCCAGCAGTCCCGTGGGCGGCATGAACACTGAAGCTTTCTTT.

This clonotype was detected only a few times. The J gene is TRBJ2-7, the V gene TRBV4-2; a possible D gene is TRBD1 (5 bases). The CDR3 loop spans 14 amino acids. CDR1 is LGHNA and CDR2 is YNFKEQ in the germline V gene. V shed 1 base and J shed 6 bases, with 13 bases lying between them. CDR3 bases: TGTGCCAGCAGCCAAGTGGGCAGGGTGGGCGAGCAGTACTTC. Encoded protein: CASSQVGRVGEQYF.

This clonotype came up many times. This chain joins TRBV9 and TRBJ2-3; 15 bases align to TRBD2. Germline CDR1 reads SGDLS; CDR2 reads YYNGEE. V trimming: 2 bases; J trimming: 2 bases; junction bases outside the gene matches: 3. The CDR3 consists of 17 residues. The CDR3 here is CASSVGTSGGYTDTQYF. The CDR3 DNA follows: TGTGCCAGCAGCGTCGGGACTAGCGGGGGGTACACAGATACGCAGTATTTT.

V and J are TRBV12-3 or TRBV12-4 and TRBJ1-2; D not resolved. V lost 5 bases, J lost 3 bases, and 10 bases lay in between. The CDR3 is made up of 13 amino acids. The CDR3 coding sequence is TGTGCCAGCAGTCCACGGGCAGACTATGGCTACACCTTC. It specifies CASSPRADYGYTF.

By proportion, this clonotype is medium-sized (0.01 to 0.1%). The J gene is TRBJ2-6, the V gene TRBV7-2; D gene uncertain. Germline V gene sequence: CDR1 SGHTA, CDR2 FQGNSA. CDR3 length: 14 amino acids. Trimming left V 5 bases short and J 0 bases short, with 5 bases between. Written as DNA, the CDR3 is TGTGCCAGCAGCCGTCCCTCTGGGGCCAACGTCCTGACTTTC. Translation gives CASSRPSGANVLTF.

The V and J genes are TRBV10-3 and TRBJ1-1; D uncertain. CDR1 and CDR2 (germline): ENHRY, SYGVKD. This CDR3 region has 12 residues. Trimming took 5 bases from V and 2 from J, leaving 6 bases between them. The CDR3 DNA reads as TGTGCCATCAGTAGGCTAAACACTGAAGCTTTCTTT. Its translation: CAISRLNTEAFF.

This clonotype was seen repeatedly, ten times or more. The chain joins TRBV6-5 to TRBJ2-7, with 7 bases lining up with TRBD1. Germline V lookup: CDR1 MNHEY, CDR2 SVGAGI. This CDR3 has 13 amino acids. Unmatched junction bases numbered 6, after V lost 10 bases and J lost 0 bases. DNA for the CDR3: TGTGCCACTAAGGGACAGCGCTCCTACGAGCAGTACTTC. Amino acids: CATKGQRSYEQYF.

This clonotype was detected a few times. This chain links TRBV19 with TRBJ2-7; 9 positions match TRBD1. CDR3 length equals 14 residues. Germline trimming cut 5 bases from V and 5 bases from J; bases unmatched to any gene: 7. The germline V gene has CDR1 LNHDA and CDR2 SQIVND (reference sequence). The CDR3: CASSLGQGFNEQYF. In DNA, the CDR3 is TGTGCCAGTAGTCTCGGACAGGGGTTCAACGAGCAGTACTTC. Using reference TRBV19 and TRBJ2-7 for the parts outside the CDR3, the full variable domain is DGGITQSPKYLFRKEGQNVTLSCEQNLNHDAMYWYRQDPGQGLRLIYYSQIVNDFQKGDIAEGYSVSREKKESFPLTVTSAQKNPTAFYLCASSLGQGFNEQYFGPGTRLTVT.

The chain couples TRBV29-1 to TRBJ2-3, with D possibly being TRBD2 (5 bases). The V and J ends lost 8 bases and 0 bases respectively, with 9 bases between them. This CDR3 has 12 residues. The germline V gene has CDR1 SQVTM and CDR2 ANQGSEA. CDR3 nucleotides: TGCAGCTTCGAGGGAAGCACAGATACGCAGTATTTT. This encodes CSFEGSTDTQYF.

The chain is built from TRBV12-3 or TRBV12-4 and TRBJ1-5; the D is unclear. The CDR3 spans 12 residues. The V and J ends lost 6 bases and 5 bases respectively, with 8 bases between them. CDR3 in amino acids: CASRARDQPQHF. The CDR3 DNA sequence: TGTGCCAGCAGGGCAAGGGATCAGCCCCAGCATTTT.

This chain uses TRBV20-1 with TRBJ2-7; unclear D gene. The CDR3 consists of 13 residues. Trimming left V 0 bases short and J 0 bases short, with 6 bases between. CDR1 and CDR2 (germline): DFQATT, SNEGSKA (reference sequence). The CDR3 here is CSARDTNSYEQYF. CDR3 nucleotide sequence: TGCAGTGCTAGAGACACCAACTCCTACGAGCAGTACTTC.

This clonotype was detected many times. The CDR3, as DNA: TGCGCCAGCAGTCCACTTGCGGGGGGCCCCTACGAGCAGTACTTC. Protein sequence: CASSPLAGGPYEQYF. V and J are TRBV5-1 and TRBJ2-7, with TRBD2 matching 8 bases. CDR1 and CDR2 (germline): SGHRS, YFSETQ. The J segment lost 2 bases and the V segment lost 5 bases, leaving 9 bases of the junction unmatched. The CDR3 has 15 amino acids. Looking up the rest from reference TRBV5-1 and TRBJ2-7 gives the full variable domain: KAGVTQTPRYLIKTRGQQVTLSCSPISGHRSVSWYQQTPGQGLQFLFEYFSETQRNKGNFPGRFSGRQFSNSRSEMNVSTLELGDSALYLCASSPLAGGPYEQYFGPGTRLTVT.

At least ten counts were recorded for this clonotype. The CDR3 coding sequence is TGTGCCAGCAGAGGGACTAGCCAAGAGACCCAGTACTTC. Protein product: CASRGTSQETQYF. The gene calls are TRBV6-2 or TRBV6-3 and TRBJ2-5, with 8 bases matching TRBD2. The germline gives CDR1 MNHEY, CDR2 SVGEGT. The trim removed 6 bases at V and 1 base at J, leaving 1 base unmatched. The CDR3 loop spans 13 amino acids.

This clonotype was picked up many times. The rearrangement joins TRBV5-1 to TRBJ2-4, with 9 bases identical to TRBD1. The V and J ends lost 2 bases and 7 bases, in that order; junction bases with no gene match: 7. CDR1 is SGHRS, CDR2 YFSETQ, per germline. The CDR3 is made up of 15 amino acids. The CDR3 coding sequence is TGCGCCAGCAGCTTCGCCGGGACAGGGAGGAACATTCAGTACTTC. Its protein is CASSFAGTGRNIQYF.

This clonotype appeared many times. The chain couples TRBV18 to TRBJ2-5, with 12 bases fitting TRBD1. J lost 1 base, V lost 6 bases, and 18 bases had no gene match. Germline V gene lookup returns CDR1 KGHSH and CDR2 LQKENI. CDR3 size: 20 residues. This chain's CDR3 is CASSPRTRAGTGGRQETQYF. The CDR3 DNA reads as TGTGCCAGCTCCCCAAGGACCAGGGCCGGGACAGGGGGCCGCCAAGAGACCCAGTACTTC.

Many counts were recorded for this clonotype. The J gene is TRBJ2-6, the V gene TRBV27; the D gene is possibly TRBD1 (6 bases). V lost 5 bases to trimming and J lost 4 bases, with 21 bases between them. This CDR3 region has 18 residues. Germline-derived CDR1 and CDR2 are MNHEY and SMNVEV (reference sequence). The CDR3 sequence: CASSRTVYSSLGANVLTF. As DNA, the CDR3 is TGTGCCAGCAGTCGGACAGTATACTCCTCTCTGGGGGCCAACGTCCTGACTTTC.

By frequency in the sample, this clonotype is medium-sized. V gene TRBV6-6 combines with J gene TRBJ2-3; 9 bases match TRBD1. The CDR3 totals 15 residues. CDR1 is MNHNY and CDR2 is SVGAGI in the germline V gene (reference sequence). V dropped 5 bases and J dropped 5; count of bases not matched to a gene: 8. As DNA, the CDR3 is TGTGCCAGCAGTAGTGGGACAGGGCACGGAGATACGCAGTATTTT. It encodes CASSSGTGHGDTQYF.

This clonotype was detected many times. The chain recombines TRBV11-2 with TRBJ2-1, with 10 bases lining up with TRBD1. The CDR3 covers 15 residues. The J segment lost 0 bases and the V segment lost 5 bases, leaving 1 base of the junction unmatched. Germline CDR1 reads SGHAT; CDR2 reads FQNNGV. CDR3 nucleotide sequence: TGTGCCAGCAGCCGGACAGGGGGCTCCTACAATGAGCAGTTCTTC. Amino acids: CASSRTGGSYNEQFF. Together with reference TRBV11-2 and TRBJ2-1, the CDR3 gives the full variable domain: EAGVAQSPRYKIIEKRQSVAFWCNPISGHATLYWYQQILGQGPKLLIQFQNNGVVDDSQLPKDRFSAERLKGVDSTLKIQPAKLEDSAVYLCASSRTGGSYNEQFFGPGTRLTVL.

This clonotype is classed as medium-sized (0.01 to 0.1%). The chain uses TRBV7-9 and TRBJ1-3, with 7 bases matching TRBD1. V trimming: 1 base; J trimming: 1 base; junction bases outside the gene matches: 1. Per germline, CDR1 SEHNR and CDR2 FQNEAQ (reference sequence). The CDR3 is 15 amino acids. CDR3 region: CASSLEGASGNTIYF. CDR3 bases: TGTGCCAGCAGCTTAGAGGGGGCTTCTGGAAACACCATATATTTT.

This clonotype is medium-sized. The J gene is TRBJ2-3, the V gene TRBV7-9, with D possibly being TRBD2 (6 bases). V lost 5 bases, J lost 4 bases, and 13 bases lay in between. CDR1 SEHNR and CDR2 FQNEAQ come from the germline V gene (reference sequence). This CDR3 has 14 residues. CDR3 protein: CASSPGVEADTQYF. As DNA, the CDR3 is TGTGCCAGCAGCCCGGGGGTGGAAGCAGATACGCAGTATTTT.

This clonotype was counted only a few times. The CDR3 sequence: CASSGGVETDTQYF. CDR3 in DNA: TGTGCCAGTAGCGGGGGGGTTGAAACAGATACGCAGTATTTT. The V gene is TRBV19, the J gene TRBJ2-3; 8 positions match TRBD2. The germline V gene has CDR1 LNHDA and CDR2 SQIVND (reference sequence). This CDR3 is built from 14 residues. Trimming cost V 6 bases and J 3 bases; bases outside gene matches: 5.

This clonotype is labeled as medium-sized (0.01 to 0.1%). CDR3 residues: CSGERSGTDTQYF. The CDR3, as DNA: TGCAGCGGAGAAAGATCGGGCACAGATACGCAGTATTTT. J is TRBJ2-3 and V is TRBV29-1; D is unresolved. V lost 7 bases, J lost 1 base, and 12 bases lay in between. The CDR3 contains 13 residues. Germline CDR1 is SQVTM and CDR2 is ANQGSEA.

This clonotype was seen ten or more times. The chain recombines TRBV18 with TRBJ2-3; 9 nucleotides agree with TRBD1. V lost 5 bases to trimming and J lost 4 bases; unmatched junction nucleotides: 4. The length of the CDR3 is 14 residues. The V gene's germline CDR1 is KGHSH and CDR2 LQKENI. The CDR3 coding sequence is TGTGCCAGCTCAGAAGGGACAGGGCCAGATACGCAGTATTTT. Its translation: CASSEGTGPDTQYF.

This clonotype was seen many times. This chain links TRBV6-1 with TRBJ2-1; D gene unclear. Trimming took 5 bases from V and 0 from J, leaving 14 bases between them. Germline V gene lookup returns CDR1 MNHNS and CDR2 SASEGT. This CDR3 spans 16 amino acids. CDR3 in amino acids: CASSRAGLSSYNEQFF. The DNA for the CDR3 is TGTGCCAGCAGTCGGGCCGGCCTCAGCTCCTACAATGAGCAGTTCTTC.

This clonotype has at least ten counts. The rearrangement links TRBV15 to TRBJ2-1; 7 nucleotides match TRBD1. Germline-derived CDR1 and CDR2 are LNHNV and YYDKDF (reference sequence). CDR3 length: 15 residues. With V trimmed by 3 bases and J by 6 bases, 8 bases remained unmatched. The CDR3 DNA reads TGTGCCACCAGCAGGATAGACAGGGTTAGCAATGAGCAGTTCTTC. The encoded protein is CATSRIDRVSNEQFF.

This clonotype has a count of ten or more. CDR3 bases: TGCAGTGCTAGAAGTGGTCGGCAGGGTGGGAATTCACCCCTCCACTTT. Protein sequence: CSARSGRQGGNSPLHF. The chain links TRBV20-1 to TRBJ1-6, with a tentative D call TRBD1 (5 bases). V was clipped by 2 bases and J by 7 bases, with 18 bases between them. The CDR3 totals 16 residues. CDR1 is DFQATT and CDR2 is SNEGSKA in the germline V gene (reference sequence).

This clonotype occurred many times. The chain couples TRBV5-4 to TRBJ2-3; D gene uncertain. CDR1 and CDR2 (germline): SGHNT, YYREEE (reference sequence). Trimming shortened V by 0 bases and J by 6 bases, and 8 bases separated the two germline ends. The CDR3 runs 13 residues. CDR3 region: CASSLESRDTQYF. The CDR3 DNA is TGTGCCAGCAGCTTGGAGAGTCGGGATACGCAGTATTTT.

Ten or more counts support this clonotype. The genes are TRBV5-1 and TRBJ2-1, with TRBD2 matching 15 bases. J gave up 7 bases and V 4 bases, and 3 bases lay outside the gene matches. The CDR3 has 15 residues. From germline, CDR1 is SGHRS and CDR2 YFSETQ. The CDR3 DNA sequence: TGCGCCAGCAGCCACGGGACTAGCGGGGGGAATGAGCAGTTCTTC. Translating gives CASSHGTSGGNEQFF.